A selection of T cell receptor beta chains follows, all from one sample in a study of T cells in Graves' hyperthyroidism and ophthalmopathy. TCRdb redid the calling of the multiplex PCR reads with MiXCR, one entry per CDR3 protein. Of 500,000 to 750,000 distinct CDR3 sequences detected, about half appear once; the ten largest clones hold about 8%. Sequencing was done on a sample of peripheral blood or thyroid tissue (not recorded which). The receptor source for this set is a woman under 30 with Graves' hyperthyroidism. Each CDR3 is given without its conserved first and last residue. Fields, in order: J gene, V gene, clone size, CDR3 protein. The listing skips clone size in some rows; elsewhere it reads once, few, many or a size class.

TRBJ2-5 | TRBV7-6 | - | ASSPPVGAQY
TRBJ1-1 | TRBV10-3 | - | AISRNGEAF
TRBJ2-7 | TRBV4-1 | few | ASSQPGQVDYEQY
TRBJ1-6 | TRBV6-6 | many | ASQQGAHSPLH
TRBJ1-5 | TRBV30 | few | AWTTRGGQPQH
TRBJ2-5 | TRBV7-6 | - | ASSLLGGTGSETQY
TRBJ2-7 | TRBV20-1 | few | SAREGRPQLAASSYEQY
TRBJ2-7 | TRBV4-1 | - | ASSPGTSAFYEQY
TRBJ1-1 | TRBV10-3 | few | AISESGGSNTEAF
TRBJ1-2 | TRBV18 | few | ASSPTDSYGYT
TRBJ2-7 | TRBV7-3 | many | ASSMWREDRGHEQY
TRBJ1-6 | TRBV2 | few | ASAPGYDLSFDSPLH
TRBJ1-1 | TRBV7-7 | many | ASSFTVNTEAF
TRBJ2-7 | TRBV2 | many | ASSKQGASYEQY
TRBJ2-5 | TRBV7-9 | - | ASSPGTGGIAQY
TRBJ1-2 | TRBV6-5 | many | ASRLMTASNYGYT
TRBJ1-1 | TRBV5-8 | many | ASSARAGNGGQRTEAF
TRBJ1-1 | TRBV5-1 | - | ASSLLMADSSNTEAF
TRBJ2-1 | TRBV6-6 | - | ASSVGTGLDEQF
TRBJ2-2 | TRBV9 | - | ASSPLPGRVFTGELF
TRBJ1-5 | TRBV20-1 | - | SARGAGSNQH
TRBJ2-2 | TRBV19 | many | ASIPGQNTGELF
TRBJ2-5 | TRBV4-3 | many | ASSQFPGLNGETQY
TRBJ1-6 | TRBV15 | once | ATSRRDRVYSPLH
TRBJ2-7 | TRBV2 | many | ASRQGSYEQY
TRBJ2-3 | TRBV7-3 | - | ASSLGQGDSDTQY
TRBJ1-2 | TRBV10-3 | - | AISAEQGPLGYT
TRBJ2-7 | TRBV25-1 | - | ASSATPSGQGRYEQY
TRBJ2-7 | TRBV20-1 | - | SFRSREHYEQY
TRBJ1-1 | TRBV7-9 | many | ASSLVVGGYTEAF
TRBJ1-5 | TRBV2 | - | ASKGDLTEH
TRBJ2-6 | TRBV29-1 | - | SVRAGGGSGANVLT